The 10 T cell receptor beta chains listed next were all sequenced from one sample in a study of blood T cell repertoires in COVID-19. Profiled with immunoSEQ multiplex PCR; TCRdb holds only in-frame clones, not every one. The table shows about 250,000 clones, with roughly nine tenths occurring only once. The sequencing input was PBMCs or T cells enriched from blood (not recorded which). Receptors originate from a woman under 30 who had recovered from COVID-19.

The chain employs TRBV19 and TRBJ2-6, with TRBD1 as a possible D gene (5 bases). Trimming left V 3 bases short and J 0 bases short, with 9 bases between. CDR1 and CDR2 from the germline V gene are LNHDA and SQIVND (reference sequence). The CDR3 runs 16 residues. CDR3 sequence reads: CASSIAQGSGANVLTF. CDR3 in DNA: TGTGCCAGTAGTATTGCCCAGGGCTCTGGGGCCAACGTCCTGACTTTC. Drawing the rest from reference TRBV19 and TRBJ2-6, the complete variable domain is DGGITQSPKYLFRKEGQNVTLSCEQNLNHDAMYWYRQDPGQGLRLIYYSQIVNDFQKGDIAEGYSVSREKKESFPLTVTSAQKNPTAFYLCASSIAQGSGANVLTFGAGSRLTVL.

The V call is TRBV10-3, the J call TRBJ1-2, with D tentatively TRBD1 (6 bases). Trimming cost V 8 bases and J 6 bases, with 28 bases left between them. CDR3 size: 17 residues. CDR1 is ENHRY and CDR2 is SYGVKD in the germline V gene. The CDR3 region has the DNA TGTGCCATCGGATCCCAACTTCGGACAGCCCTCGGGAATGGCTACACCTTC. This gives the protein CAIGSQLRTALGNGYTF.

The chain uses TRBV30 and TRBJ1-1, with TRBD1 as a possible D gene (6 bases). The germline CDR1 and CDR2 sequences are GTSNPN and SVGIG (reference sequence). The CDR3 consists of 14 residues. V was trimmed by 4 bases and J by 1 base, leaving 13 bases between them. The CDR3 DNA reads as TGTGCCTGGACCGAGGGGGTTGGGAACACTGAAGCTTTCTTT. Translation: CAWTEGVGNTEAFF.

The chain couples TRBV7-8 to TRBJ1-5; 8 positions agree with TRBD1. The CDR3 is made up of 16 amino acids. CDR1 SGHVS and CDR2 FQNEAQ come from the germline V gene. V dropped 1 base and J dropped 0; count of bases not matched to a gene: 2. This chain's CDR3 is CASSLETGVSNQPQHF. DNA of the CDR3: TGTGCCAGCAGCTTAGAGACAGGGGTTAGCAATCAGCCCCAGCATTTT.

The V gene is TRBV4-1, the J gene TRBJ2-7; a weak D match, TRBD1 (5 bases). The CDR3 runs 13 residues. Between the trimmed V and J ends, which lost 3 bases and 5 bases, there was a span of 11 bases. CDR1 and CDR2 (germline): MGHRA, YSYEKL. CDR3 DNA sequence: TGCGCCAGCAGCCACCCAGGGATTAACGAGCAGTACTTC. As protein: CASSHPGINEQYF.

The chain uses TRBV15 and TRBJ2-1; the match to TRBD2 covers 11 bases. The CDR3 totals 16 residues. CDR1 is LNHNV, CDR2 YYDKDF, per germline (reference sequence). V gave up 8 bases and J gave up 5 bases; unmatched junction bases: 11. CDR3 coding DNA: TGTGCCACCCCGAAAATAGCGGGGGGGCCCAACAATGAGCAGTTCTTC. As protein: CATPKIAGGPNNEQFF.

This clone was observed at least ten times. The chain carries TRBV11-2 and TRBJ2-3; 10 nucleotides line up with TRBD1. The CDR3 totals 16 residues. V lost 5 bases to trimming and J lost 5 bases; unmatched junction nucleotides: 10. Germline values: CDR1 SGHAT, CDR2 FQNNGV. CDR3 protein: CASSLLGQGVGDTQYF. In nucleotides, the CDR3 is TGTGCCAGCAGCCTCTTAGGACAGGGGGTAGGAGATACGCAGTATTTT.

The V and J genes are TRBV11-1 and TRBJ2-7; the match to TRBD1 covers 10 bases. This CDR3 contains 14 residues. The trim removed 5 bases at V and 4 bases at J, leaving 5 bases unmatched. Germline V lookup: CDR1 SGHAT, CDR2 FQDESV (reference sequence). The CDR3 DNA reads TGTGCCAGCAGCCGGACAGGGGGTCGTTACGAGCAGTACTTC. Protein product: CASSRTGGRYEQYF.

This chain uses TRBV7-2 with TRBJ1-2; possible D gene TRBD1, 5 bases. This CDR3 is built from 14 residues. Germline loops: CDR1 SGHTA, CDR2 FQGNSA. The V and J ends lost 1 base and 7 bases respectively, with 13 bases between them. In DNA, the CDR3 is TGTGCCAGCAGCTTAGTCTCGACAGCCGTTGGCTACACCTTC. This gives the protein CASSLVSTAVGYTF. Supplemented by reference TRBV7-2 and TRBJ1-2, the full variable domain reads GAGVSQSPSNKVTEKGKDVELRCDPISGHTALYWYRQSLGQGLEFLIYFQGNSAPDKSGLPSDRFSAERTGGSVSTLTIQRTQQEDSAVYLCASSLVSTAVGYTFGSGTRLTVV.

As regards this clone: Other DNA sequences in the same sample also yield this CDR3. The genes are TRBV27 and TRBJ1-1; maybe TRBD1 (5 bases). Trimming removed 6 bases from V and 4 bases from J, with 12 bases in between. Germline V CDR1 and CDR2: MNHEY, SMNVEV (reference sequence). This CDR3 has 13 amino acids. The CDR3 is CASSPAGGTEAFF. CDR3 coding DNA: TGTGCCAGCAGCCCCGCCGGGGGCACTGAAGCTTTCTTT.